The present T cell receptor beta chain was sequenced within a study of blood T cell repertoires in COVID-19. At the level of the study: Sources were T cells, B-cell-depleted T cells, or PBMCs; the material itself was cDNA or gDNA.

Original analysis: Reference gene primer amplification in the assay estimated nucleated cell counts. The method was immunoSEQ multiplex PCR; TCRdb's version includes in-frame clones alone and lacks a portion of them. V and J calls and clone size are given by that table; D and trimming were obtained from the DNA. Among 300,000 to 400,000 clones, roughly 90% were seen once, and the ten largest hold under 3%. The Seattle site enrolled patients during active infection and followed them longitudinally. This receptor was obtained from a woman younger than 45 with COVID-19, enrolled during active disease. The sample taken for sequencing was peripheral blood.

Here the CDR3 DNA reads TGTGCCAGCAGTTTAGTCCGGGACAGGGAATCACCCCTCCACTTT. Translating it yields CASSLVRDRESPLHF. The chain is built from TRBV27 and TRBJ1-6, with 9 bases matching TRBD1. The CDR3 has 15 residues. The V gene's germline CDR1 is MNHEY and CDR2 SMNVEV (reference sequence). Trimming removed 2 bases from V and 10 bases from J; junction bases left unmatched: 6.